The entry that follows covers one TCR beta chain sequence. The antigen is undetermined. Amplification used 60 Vbeta primers and 13 Jbeta primers. The method was immunoSEQ multiplex PCR; TCRdb's version includes in-frame clones alone and lacks a portion of them. The sample shows some 220,000 clones, approximately 82% of them seen only once. These data are taken from a study of cytomegalovirus exposure and HLA in healthy donors. Overall study results and limits: Trimming of TCR beta V- and J-genes showed a link, identified in a later analysis, to a missense DCLRE1C variant.

Unmatched junction bases numbered 8, after V lost 10 bases and J lost 4 bases. The CDR3 covers 13 residues. Germline-derived CDR1 and CDR2 are MNHEY and SVGAGI. Specimen: PBMCs. The receptor's source is a woman between 40 and 50 years old in good health and CMV-seronegative. The genes are TRBV6-5 and TRBJ1-2; 8 bases line up with TRBD1. The CDR3 loop reads CATGTGWGYGYTF. For the CDR3, the DNA is TGTGCCACCGGGACAGGCTGGGGCTATGGCTACACCTTC.